This TCR beta chain was observed in a study of blood T cell repertoires in COVID-19. Produced via immunoSEQ multiplex PCR; TCRdb's table is partial and in-frame only. The data show roughly 97,000 clones, about 90% seen once. Looked up from germline, CDR1 is MNHEY and CDR2 is SVGEGT. With 8 bases clipped from V and 6 bases from J, the junction kept 5 bases outside the gene matches. The CDR3 spans 13 residues. The chain has TRBV6-2 or TRBV6-3 and TRBJ2-2; TRBD2 agrees at 8 bases. The specimen sequenced was peripheral blood. The TCR sequence derives from a human donor in a cohort sampled during active COVID-19. The CDR3 region has the DNA TGTGCCAGCCGCCCGGGAGGGTCCGGGGAGCTGTTTTTT. Its protein product is CASRPGGSGELFF.